Reported below is one TCR beta chain. What it binds is unknown. This record comes from a study of shared clonotypes between healthy human individuals. Study-wide results and limits: Among donors, clonotype sharing was expected to be affected by sequencing depth. Incompleteness in sorted-subset sequencing, despite large depth, was shown by rarefaction.

The germline CDR1 and CDR2 sequences are SNHLY and FYNNEI. The CDR3 runs to 13 residues. Losses at the gene ends were 6 bases for V and 4 bases for J; bases not matched to a gene: 5. Method: immunoSEQ multiplex PCR; TCRdb's copy keeps in-frame clones and lacks some. Of roughly 1,500,000 clones in the sample, approximately 98.5% are singletons; the top ten hold roughly 0.36%. The donors were adults (healthy and HIV-negative) with no recent acute infections or vaccinations. Sequencing was performed on naive CD4+ T cells sorted from blood. Sample subset: CD45RA+ positively selected. This chain connects TRBV2 to TRBJ1-1; TRBD1 matches 7 bases. The TCR was taken from a man aged 25-40 years in good health. This chain's CDR3 is CASRETGVTEAFF. The CDR3 DNA is TGTGCCAGCAGAGAAACAGGGGTCACTGAAGCTTTCTTT.